These 5 T cell receptor beta chains were all obtained from the same sample, sequenced in a study of identical twins. In TCRdb, the 5' RACE reads were re-called with MiXCR into one record per CDR3 protein. The sample has more than 400,000 distinct CDR3 sequences, about 15% seen once. These data are also associated with another study on yellow fever vaccine responses in identical twins.

Material: CD4+ T cells sorted from blood. All receptors derive from a woman between 18 and 30 years old in good health.

The chain combines TRBV5-5 with TRBJ2-1, with 11 bases identical to TRBD2. Germline V CDR1 and CDR2: SGHKS, YYEKEE (reference sequence). J lost 7 bases, V lost 2 bases, and 11 bases had no gene match. The CDR3 spans 17 residues. For the CDR3, the DNA is TGTGCCAGCAGCTTCCGAATAGCGGGAGGGCCGGTAAATGAGCAGTTCTTC. Translating gives CASSFRIAGGPVNEQFF.

The rearrangement uses TRBV10-3 and TRBJ2-7; the D is unclear. V was shortened by 6 bases and J by 4 bases, with 10 bases between the two germline ends. CDR3 size: 12 residues. CDR1 is ENHRY and CDR2 is SYGVKD in the germline V gene. The CDR3 coding sequence is TGTGCCATCAGCGATGACTGGTACGAGCAGTACGTC. This translates into CAISDDWYEQYV.

This clonotype has a handful of counts. J is TRBJ1-1 and V is TRBV7-9, with D tentatively TRBD1 (5 bases). V lost 5 bases and J lost 0, with 16 bases in between. CDR3 length: 16 residues. Germline V gene sequence: CDR1 SEHNR, CDR2 FQNEAQ (reference sequence). CDR3 region: CASSAERGHMNTEAFF. CDR3 nucleotide sequence: TGTGCCAGCAGCGCGGAGCGCGGACACATGAACACTGAAGCTTTCTTT.

The J gene is TRBJ2-1, the V gene TRBV7-8; D not resolved. CDR1 is SGHVS and CDR2 is FQNEAQ in the germline V gene. Trimming cost V 4 bases and J 8 bases, with 12 bases left between them. The CDR3 contains 13 residues. For the CDR3, the DNA is TGTGCCAGCAGCTCCGCGAGTCCCGATGAGCAGTTCTTC. Protein: CASSSASPDEQFF. Full variable domain (rest looked up from reference TRBV7-8 and TRBJ2-1): GAGVSQSPRYKVAKRGQDVALRCDPISGHVSLFWYQQALGQGPEFLTYFQNEAQLDKSGLPSDRFFAERPEGSVSTLKIQRTQQEDSAVYLCASSSASPDEQFFGPGTRLTVL.

This chain links TRBV6-1 with TRBJ2-7; D may be TRBD1 (6 bases). CDR3 size: 14 residues. Trimming left V 2 bases short and J 2 bases short, with 10 bases between. Germline assignment: CDR1 MNHNS and CDR2 SASEGT. The CDR3 loop reads CASSEMDSTYEQYF. In DNA, the CDR3 is TGTGCCAGCAGTGAAATGGACAGCACCTACGAGCAGTACTTC.